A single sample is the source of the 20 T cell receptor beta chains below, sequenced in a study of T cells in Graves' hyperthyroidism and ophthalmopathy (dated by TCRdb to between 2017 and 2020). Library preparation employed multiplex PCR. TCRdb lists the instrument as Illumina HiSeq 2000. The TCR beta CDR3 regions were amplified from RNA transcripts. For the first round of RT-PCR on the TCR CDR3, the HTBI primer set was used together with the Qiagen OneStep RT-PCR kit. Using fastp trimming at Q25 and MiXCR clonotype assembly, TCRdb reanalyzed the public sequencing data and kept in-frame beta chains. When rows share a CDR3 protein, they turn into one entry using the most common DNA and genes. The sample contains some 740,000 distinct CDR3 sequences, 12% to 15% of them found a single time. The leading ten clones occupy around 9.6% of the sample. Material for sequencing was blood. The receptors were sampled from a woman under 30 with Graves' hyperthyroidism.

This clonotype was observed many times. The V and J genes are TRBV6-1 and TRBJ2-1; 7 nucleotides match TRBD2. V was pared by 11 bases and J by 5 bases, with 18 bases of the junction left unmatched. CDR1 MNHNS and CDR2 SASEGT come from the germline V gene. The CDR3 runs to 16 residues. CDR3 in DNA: TGTGCCCCCCGCTCTAGCGGTCGAGAACCCAACAATGAGCAGTTCTTC. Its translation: CAPRSSGREPNNEQFF.

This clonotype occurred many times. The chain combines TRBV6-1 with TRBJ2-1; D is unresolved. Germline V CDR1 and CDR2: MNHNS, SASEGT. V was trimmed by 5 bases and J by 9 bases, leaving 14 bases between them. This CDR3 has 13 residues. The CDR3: CASSFAREAEQFF. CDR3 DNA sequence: TGTGCCAGCAGTTTCGCTCGTGAGGCTGAGCAGTTCTTC.

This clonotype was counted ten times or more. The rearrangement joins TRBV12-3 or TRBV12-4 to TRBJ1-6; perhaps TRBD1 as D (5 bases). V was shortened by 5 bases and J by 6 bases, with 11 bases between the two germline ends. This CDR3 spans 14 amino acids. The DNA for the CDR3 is TGTGCCAGCAGTCGGGACGGATTTAATTCACCCCTCCACTTT. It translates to CASSRDGFNSPLHF.

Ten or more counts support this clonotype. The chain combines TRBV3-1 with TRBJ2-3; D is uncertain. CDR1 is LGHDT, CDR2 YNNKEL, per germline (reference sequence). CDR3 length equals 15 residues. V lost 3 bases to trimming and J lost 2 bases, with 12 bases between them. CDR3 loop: CASSHLTSITDTQYF. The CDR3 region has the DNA TGTGCCAGCAGCCATCTGACATCGATCACAGATACGCAGTATTTT.

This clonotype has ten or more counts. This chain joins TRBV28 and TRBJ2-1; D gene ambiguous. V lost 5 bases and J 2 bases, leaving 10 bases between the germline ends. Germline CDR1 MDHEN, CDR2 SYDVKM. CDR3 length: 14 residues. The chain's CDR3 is CASSLNRPYNEQFF. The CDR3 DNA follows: TGTGCCAGCAGTCTTAACCGTCCCTACAATGAGCAGTTCTTC.

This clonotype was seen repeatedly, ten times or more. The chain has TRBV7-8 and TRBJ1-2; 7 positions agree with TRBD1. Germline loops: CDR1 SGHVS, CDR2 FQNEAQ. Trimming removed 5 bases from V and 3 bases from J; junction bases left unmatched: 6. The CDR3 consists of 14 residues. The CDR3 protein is CASSPRTGHYGYTF. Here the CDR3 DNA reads TGTGCCAGCAGCCCCCGGACAGGTCACTATGGCTACACCTTC.

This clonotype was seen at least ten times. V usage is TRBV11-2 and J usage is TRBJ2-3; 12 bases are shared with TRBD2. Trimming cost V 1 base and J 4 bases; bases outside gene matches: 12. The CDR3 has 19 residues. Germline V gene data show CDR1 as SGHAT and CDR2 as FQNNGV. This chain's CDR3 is CASSLGYRLAGEDADTQYF. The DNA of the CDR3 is TGTGCCAGCAGCTTAGGGTACCGACTAGCGGGAGAAGACGCAGATACGCAGTATTTT.

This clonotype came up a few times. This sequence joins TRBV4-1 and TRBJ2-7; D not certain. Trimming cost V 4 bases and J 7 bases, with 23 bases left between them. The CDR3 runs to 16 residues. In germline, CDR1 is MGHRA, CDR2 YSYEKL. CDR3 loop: CASSLQPEADLGEQYF. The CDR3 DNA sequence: TGCGCCAGCAGCCTCCAGCCCGAGGCGGATCTGGGGGAGCAGTACTTC.

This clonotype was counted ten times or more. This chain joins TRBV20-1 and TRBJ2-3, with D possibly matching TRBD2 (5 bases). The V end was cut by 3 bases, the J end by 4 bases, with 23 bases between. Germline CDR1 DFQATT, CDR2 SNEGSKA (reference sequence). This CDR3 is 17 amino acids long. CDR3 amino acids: CSARRAFTGGRADTQYF. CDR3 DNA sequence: TGCAGTGCTAGGAGGGCTTTTACTGGAGGCCGCGCAGATACGCAGTATTTT.

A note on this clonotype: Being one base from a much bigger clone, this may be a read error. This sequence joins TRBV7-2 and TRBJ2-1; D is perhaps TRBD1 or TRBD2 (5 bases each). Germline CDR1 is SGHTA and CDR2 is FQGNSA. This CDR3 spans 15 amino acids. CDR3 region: CAGSLLGPSYNEQFF. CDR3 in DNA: TGTGCCGGCAGCTTATTGGGACCCTCATACAATGAGCAGTTCTTC.

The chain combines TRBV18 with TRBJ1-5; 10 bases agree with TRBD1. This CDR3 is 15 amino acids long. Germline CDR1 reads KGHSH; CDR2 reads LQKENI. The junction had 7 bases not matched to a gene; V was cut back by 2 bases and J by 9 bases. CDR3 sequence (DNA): TGTGCCAGCTCACCAACCGGGACAGGGGCCCGGCCCCAGCATTTT. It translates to CASSPTGTGARPQHF. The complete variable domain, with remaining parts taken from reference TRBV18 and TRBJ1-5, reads NAGVMQNPRHLVRRRGQEARLRCSPMKGHSHVYWYRQLPEEGLKFMVYLQKENIIDESGMPKERFSAEFPKEGPSILRIQQVVRGDSAAYFCASSPTGTGARPQHFGDGTRLSIL.

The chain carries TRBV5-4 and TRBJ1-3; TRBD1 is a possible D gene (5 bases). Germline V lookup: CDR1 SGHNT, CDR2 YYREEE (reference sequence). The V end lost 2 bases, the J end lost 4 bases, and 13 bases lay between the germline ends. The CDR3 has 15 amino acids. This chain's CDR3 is CASSFGGTSGNTIYF. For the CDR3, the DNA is TGTGCCAGCAGCTTCGGGGGAACATCGGGAAACACCATATATTTT.

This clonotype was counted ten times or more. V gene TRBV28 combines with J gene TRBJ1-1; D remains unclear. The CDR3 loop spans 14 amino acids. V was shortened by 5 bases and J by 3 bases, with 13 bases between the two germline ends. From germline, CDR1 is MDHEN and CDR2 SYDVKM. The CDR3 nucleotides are TGTGCCAGCAGTCTATACGGGAGGCACACTGAAGCTTTCTTT. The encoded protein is CASSLYGRHTEAFF.

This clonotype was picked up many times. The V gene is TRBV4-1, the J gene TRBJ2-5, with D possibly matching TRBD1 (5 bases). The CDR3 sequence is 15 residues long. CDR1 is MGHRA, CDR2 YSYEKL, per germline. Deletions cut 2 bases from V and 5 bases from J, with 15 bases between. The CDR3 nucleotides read TGCGCCAGCAGCCAATTCGCAGGGTCAGGGGAGACCCAGTACTTC. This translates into CASSQFAGSGETQYF.

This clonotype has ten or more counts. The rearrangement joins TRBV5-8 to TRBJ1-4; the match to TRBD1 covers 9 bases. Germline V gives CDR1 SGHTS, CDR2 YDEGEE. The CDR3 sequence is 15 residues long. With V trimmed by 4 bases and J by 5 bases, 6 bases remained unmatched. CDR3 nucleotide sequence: TGTGCCAGCAGCCCGTCGACAGGGGGGAATGAAAAACTGTTTTTT. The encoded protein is CASSPSTGGNEKLFF. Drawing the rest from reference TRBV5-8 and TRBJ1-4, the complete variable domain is EAGVTQSPTHLIKTRGQQATLRCSPISGHTSVYWYQQALGLGLQFLLWYDEGEERNRGNFPPRFSGRQFPNYSSELNVNALELEDSALYLCASSPSTGGNEKLFFGSGTQLSVL.

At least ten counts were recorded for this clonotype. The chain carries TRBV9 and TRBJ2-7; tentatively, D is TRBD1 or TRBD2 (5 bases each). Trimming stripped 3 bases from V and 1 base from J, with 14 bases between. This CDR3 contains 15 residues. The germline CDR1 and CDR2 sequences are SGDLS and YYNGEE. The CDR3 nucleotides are TGTGCCAGCAGCGGAGGGGAGCGGAGGTCCTACGAGCAGTACTTC. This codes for CASSGGERRSYEQYF.

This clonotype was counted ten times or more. CDR3 loop: CATKAGTSLHGYTF. The CDR3 DNA reads TGTGCCACCAAAGCCGGGACCTCGCTTCATGGCTACACCTTC. The rearrangement uses TRBV15 and TRBJ1-2, with a possible D match to TRBD1 (5 bases). Trimming removed 7 bases from V and 6 bases from J, with 18 bases in between. Germline-derived CDR1 and CDR2 are LNHNV and YYDKDF (reference sequence). The CDR3 is 14 residues long.

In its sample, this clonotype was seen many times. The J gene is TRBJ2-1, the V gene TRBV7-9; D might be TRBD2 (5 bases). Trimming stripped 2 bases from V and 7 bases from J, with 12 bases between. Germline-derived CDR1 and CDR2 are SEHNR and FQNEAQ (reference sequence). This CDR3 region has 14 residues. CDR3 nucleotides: TGTGCCAGCAGCTTACTACTAGATAAAAATGAGCAGTTCTTC. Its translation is CASSLLLDKNEQFF.

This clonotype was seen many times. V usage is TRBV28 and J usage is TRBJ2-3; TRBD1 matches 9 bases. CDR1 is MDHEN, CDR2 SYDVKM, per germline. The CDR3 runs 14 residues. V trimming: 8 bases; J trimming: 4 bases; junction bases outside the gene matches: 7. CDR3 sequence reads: CASSGQGSSDTQYF. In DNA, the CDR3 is TGTGCCAGCTCAGGACAGGGGTCCTCAGATACGCAGTATTTT.

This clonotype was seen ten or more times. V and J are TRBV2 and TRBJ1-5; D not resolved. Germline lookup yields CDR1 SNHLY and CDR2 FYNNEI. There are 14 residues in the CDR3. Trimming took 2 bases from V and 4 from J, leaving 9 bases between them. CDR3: CASSELAVNQPQHF. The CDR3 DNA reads TGTGCCAGCAGTGAATTGGCAGTAAATCAGCCCCAGCATTTT.